The 2 T cell receptor beta chains listed next were all sequenced from one sample in a study of blood T cells in healthy people across ages. For the second PCR, which ran for roughly 7 to 11 cycles, a sample-barcoded 5' primer and a J-beta primer mix were used. One entry per CDR3 protein, called by TCRdb with MiXCR from the 5' RACE reads. Here the sample spans about 830,000 distinct CDR3 sequences, roughly 60% being singletons. Sequenced material: blood. The receptor set was obtained from a man aged 25-45 years in good health.

The rearrangement joins TRBV3-1 to TRBJ2-4, with 7 bases aligning to TRBD1. The DNA end lines up better with TRBJ2-5; the J call may be wrong. This CDR3 is 16 amino acids long. Germline lookup yields CDR1 LGHDT and CDR2 YNNKEL (reference sequence). CDR3 DNA: TGTGCCAGCAGCCAAAAACCGTGGGACAGAGAAGAGACCCAGTACTTC. Protein: CASSQKPWDREETQYF.

The chain has TRBV7-2 and TRBJ2-7; the match to TRBD2 covers 7 bases. With 1 base clipped from V and 1 base from J, the junction kept 7 bases outside the gene matches. Per the germline V gene, CDR1 is SGHTA and CDR2 is FQGNSA. The CDR3 sequence is 16 residues long. The CDR3 region has the DNA TGTGCCAGCAGCTTAGTGGGGGGGGTGGGATCCTACGAGCAGTACTTC. This sequence encodes CASSLVGGVGSYEQYF.